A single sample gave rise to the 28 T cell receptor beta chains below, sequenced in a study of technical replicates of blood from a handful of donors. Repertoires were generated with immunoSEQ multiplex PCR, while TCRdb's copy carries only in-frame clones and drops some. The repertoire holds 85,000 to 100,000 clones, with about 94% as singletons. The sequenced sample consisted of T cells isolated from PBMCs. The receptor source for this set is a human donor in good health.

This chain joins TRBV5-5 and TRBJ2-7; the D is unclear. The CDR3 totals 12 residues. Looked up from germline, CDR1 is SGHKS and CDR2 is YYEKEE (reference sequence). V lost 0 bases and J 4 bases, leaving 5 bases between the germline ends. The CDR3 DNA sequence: TGTGCCAGCAGCTTGGACTGGTACGAGCAGTACTTC. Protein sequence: CASSLDWYEQYF.

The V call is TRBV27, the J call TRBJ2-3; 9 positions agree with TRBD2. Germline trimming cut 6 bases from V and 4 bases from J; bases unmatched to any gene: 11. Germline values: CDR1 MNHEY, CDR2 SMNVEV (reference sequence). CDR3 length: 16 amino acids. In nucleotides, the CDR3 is TGTGCCAGCAGCCCCCCTTCGGCGGGAGGGGCAGATACGCAGTATTTT. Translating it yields CASSPPSAGGADTQYF.

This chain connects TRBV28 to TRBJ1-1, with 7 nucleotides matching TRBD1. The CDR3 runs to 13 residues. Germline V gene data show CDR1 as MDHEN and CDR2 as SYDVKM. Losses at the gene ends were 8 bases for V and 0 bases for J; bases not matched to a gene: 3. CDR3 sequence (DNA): TGTGCCAGCGGACAGGTAATGAACACTGAAGCTTTCTTT. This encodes CASGQVMNTEAFF.

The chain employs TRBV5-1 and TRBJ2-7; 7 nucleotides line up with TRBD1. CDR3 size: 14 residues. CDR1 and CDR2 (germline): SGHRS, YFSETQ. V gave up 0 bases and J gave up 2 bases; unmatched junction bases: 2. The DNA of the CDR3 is TGCGCCAGCAGCTTGGCCGGGACAGCCTACGAGCAGTACTTC. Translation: CASSLAGTAYEQYF.

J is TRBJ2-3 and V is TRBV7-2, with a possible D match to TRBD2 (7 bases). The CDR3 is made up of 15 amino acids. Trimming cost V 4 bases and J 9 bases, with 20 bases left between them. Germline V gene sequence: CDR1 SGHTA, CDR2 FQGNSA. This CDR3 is CASSSAGARAHTQYF. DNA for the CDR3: TGTGCCAGCAGCTCCGCGGGGGCCCGGGCCCACACGCAGTATTTT.

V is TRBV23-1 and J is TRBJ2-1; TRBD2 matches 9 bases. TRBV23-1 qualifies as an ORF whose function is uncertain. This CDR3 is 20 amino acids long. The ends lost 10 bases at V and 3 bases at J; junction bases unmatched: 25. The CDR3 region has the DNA TGCGCCACCGCCGCGCGCCGGAAACCTCAGAGCGGGGGGCACTACAATGAGCAGTTCTTC. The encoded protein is CATAARRKPQSGGHYNEQFF.

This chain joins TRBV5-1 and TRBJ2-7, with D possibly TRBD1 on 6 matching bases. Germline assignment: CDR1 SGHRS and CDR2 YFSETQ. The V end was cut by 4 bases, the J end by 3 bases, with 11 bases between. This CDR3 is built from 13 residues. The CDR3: CASSATGSYEQYF. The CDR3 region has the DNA TGCGCCAGCAGCGCCACAGGGAGCTACGAGCAGTACTTC. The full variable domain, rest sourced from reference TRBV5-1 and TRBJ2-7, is KAGVTQTPRYLIKTRGQQVTLSCSPISGHRSVSWYQQTPGQGLQFLFEYFSETQRNKGNFPGRFSGRQFSNSRSEMNVSTLELGDSALYLCASSATGSYEQYFGPGTRLTVT.

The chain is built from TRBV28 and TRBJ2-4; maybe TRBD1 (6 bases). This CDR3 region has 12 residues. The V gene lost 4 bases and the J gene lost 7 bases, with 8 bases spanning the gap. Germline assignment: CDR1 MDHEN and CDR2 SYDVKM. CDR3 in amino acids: CASSYRANIQYF. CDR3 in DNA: TGTGCCAGCAGTTACAGGGCGAACATTCAGTACTTC.

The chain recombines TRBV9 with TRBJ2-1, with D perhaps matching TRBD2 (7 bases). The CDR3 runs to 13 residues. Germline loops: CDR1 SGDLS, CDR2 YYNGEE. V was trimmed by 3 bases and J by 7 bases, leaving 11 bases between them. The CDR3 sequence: CASSGGGWNEQFF. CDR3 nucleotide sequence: TGTGCCAGCAGCGGGGGGGGCTGGAATGAGCAGTTCTTC.

The CDR3 here is CASRGDRGTEAFF. The DNA of the CDR3 is TGCGCCAGCAGGGGGGACAGGGGCACTGAAGCTTTCTTT. The chain couples TRBV5-1 to TRBJ1-1; TRBD1 aligns across 10 bases. Germline CDR1 reads SGHRS; CDR2 reads YFSETQ. J lost 4 bases, V lost 5 bases, and 2 bases had no gene match. The CDR3 covers 13 residues.

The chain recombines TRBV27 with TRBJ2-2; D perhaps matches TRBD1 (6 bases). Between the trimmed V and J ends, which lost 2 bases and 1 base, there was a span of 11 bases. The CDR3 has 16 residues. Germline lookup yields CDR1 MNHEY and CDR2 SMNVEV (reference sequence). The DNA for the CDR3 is TGTGCCAGCAGTTTACCGGACAGTCAGAACACCGGGGAGCTGTTTTTT. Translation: CASSLPDSQNTGELFF.

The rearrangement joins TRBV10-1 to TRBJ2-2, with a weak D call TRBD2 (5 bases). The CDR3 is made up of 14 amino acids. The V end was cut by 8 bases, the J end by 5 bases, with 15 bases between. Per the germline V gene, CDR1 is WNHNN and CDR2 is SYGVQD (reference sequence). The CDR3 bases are TGCGCCAGCCGGGGTTCGGGTGGAACCGGGGAGCTGTTTTTT. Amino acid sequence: CASRGSGGTGELFF.

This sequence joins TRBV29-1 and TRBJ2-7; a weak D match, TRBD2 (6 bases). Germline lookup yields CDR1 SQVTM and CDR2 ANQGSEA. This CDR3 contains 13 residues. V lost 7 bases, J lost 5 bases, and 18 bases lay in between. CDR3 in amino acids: CSARPVGRNEQYF. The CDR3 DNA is TGCAGCGCCCGACCCGTTGGGAGGAACGAGCAGTACTTC.

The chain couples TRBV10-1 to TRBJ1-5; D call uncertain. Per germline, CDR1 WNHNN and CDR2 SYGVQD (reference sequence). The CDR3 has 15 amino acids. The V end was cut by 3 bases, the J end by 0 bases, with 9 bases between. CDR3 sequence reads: CASSEEVGSNQPQHF. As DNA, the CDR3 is TGCGCCAGCAGTGAAGAGGTCGGTAGCAATCAGCCCCAGCATTTT.

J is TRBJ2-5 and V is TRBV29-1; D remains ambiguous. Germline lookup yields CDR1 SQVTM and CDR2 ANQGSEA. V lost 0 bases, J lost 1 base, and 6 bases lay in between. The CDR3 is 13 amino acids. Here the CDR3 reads CSVEDEAQETQYF. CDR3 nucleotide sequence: TGCAGCGTTGAAGATGAGGCCCAAGAGACCCAGTACTTC.

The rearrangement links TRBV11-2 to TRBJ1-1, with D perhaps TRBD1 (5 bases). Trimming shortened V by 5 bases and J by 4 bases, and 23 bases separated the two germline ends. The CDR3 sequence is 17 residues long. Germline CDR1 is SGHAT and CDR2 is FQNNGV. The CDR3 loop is CASSPPHAVGGVTEAFF. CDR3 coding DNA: TGTGCCAGCAGCCCCCCTCACGCGGTTGGGGGGGTCACTGAAGCTTTCTTT.

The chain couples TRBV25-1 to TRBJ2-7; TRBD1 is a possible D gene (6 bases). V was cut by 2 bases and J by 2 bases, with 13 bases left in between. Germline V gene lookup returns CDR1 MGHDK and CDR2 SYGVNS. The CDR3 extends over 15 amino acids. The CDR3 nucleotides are TGTGCCAGCAGTGAACGGCACAGGGACACCTACGAGCAGTACTTC. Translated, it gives CASSERHRDTYEQYF.

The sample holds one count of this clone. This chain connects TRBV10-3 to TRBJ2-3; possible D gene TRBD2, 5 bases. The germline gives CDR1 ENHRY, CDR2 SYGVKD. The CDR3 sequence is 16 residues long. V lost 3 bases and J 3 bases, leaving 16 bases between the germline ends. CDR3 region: CAISDPGLSLTDTQYF. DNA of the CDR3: TGTGCCATCAGTGACCCCGGACTCTCCCTTACAGATACGCAGTATTTT.

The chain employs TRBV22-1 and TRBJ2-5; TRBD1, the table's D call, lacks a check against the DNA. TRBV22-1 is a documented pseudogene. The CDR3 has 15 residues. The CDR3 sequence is CPGSPTGGEGETQYF. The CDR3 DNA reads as TGTCCTGGGAGCCCGACAGGGGGCGAAGGGGAGACCCAGTACTTC.

CDR3 loop: CASSLHREGSTDTQYF. CDR3 bases: TGTGCCAGCAGTTTACATCGGGAGGGTAGCACAGATACGCAGTATTTT. The chain recombines TRBV27 with TRBJ2-3, with TRBD2 identical over 8 bases. The ends lost 2 bases at V and 0 bases at J; junction bases unmatched: 4. Germline CDR1 reads MNHEY; CDR2 reads SMNVEV (reference sequence). CDR3 length equals 16 residues.

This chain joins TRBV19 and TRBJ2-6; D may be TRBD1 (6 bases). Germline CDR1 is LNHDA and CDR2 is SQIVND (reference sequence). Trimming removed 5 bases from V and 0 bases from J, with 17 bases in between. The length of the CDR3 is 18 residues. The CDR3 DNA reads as TGTGCCAGTAGTGCGGACAGTTTCTTTAGCTCTGGGGCCAACGTCCTGACTTTC. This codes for CASSADSFFSSGANVLTF.

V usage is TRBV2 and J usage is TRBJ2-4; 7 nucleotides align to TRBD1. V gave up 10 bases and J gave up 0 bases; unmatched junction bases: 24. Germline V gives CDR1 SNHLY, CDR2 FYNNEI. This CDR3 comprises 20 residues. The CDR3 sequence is CAIITYVTGPNHLAKNIQYF. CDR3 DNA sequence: TGTGCCATCATAACTTACGTGACAGGGCCAAATCATCTAGCCAAAAACATTCAGTACTTC.

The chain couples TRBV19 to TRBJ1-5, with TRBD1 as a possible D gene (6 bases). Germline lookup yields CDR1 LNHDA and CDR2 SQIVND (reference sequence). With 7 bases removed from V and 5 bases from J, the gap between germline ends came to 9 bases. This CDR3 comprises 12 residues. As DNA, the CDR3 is TGTGCCAGTACTAAGGGGGATCAGCCCCAGCATTTT. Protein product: CASTKGDQPQHF. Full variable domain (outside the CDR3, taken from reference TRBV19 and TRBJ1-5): DGGITQSPKYLFRKEGQNVTLSCEQNLNHDAMYWYRQDPGQGLRLIYYSQIVNDFQKGDIAEGYSVSREKKESFPLTVTSAQKNPTAFYLCASTKGDQPQHFGDGTRLSIL.

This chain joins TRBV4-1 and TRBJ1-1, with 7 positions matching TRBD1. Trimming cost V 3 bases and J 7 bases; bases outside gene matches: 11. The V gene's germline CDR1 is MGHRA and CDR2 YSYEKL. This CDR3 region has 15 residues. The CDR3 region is CASSQADRDDIEAFF. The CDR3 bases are TGCGCCAGCAGCCAGGCCGACAGGGATGATATTGAAGCTTTCTTT.

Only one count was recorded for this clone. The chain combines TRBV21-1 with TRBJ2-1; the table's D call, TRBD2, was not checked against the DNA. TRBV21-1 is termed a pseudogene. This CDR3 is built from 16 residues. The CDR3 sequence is CASSKVPRLAYNEQFF. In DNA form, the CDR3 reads TGTGCCAGCAGCAAAGTCCCCAGACTAGCTTACAATGAGCAGTTCTTC.

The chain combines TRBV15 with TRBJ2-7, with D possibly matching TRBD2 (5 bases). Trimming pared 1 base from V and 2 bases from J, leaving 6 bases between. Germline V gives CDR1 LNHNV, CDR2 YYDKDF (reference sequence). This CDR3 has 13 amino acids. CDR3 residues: CATSRAGTYEQYF. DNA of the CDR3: TGTGCCACCAGCAGAGCGGGGACCTACGAGCAGTACTTC.

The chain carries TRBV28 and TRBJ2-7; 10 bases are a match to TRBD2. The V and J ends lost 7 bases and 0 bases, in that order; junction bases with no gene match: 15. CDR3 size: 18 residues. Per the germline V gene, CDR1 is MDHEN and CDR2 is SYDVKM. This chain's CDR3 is CASNFPSGRSPTSYEQYF. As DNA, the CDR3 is TGTGCCAGCAACTTTCCTAGCGGGAGATCCCCGACCTCCTACGAGCAGTACTTC.

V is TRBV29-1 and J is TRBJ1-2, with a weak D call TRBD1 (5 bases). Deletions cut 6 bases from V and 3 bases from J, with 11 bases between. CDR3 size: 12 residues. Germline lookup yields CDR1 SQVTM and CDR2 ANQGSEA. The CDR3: CSVLQADYGYTF. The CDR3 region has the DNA TGCAGCGTCCTACAGGCGGACTATGGCTACACCTTC.